The present entry profiles one T cell receptor (beta chain) with its context. The V gene's germline CDR1 is LNHDA and CDR2 SQIVND (reference sequence). The V gene lost 7 bases and the J gene lost 1 base, with 16 bases spanning the gap. The CDR3 runs 15 residues. The data stem from a study of shared T cell receptors in the human thymus. The table came from immunoSEQ multiplex PCR; TCRdb's copy has only in-frame clones and leaves some out. The sample consists of 550,000 to 800,000 clones, over 75% of them appearing once. This sample also appeared in a second study, on human thymus T cells. That work states: The thymus was resected at corrective cardiac surgery.

Input material: thymocytes. This TCR came from a girl under three years old with a congenital heart defect. J is TRBJ1-2 and V is TRBV19; D is unresolved. The CDR3 region is CASISAAGNNYGYTF. The DNA of the CDR3 is TGTGCCAGTATAAGTGCTGCCGGGAATAACTATGGCTACACCTTC.